This T cell receptor (beta chain) was sequenced for a study of blood T cell repertoires in COVID-19. Study in general: The United States, Italy and Spain supplied acute and convalescent COVID-19 samples. Nucleic acid was either cDNA or gDNA, and it came from T cells, B-cell-depleted T cells, or PBMCs.

The CDR3 is 16 amino acids. V was clipped by 6 bases and J by 4 bases, with 19 bases between them. Looked up from germline, CDR1 is SGHVS and CDR2 is FQNEAQ. Original processing methods: From reference gene primer amplification, estimates of nucleated cell counts were derived. Profiling relied on immunoSEQ multiplex PCR, and the TCRdb table lists in-frame clones only, not all of them. The V and J calls and the clone size are those of that table, but D and trimming were determined from the DNA. The sample lists 60,000 or so clones, 80% to 90% seen once, with less than 8% in the top ten. Sequencing input: peripheral blood. This chain connects TRBV7-8 to TRBJ1-5; D gene unclear. This clonotype originated in a man between 60 and 75 years old with acute or convalescent COVID-19. The CDR3 is CASSSDRDLGNQPQHF. The CDR3 DNA reads as TGTGCCAGCAGTTCAGACCGGGATTTGGGAAATCAGCCCCAGCATTTT.